Listed below are T cell receptor beta chains from one sample, sequenced in a study of T cell responses to AZD1222 COVID-19 vaccine. Repertoires were generated with immunoSEQ multiplex PCR, while TCRdb's copy carries only in-frame clones and drops some. The sample consists of 97,000 or so clones, 86% of them appearing once. The sample in question was peripheral blood, obtained on day 0 of AZD1222 vaccination. Every receptor here comes from an adult in good health. The CDR3 runs from the conserved cysteine through the conserved F or W. The D gene is left open where the match is weak. Clone size appears in some rows only: once, few, many, or a class for an expanded clone.

v_gene: TRBV5-5; j_gene: TRBJ2-7; d_gene: -; abundance: few; CDR3nt: TGTGCCAGCAGCTTGGCCCCGCAGTACGAGCAGTACTTC; CDR3aa: CASSLAPQYEQYF
v_gene: TRBV28; j_gene: TRBJ2-7; d_gene: -; abundance: few; CDR3nt: TGTGCCAGCAGTTTAGTATCCGGAGGGTCGCCCTACGAGCAGTACTTC; CDR3aa: CASSLVSGGSPYEQYF
v_gene: TRBV13; j_gene: TRBJ1-3; d_gene: -; abundance: medium-sized; CDR3nt: TGTGCCAGCAGCTCCTCCGGGGCAGTAGGAGGAAACACCATATATTTT; CDR3aa: CASSSSGAVGGNTIYF
v_gene: TRBV9; j_gene: TRBJ2-7; d_gene: TRBD2; abundance: -; CDR3nt: TGTGCCAGCAGCCTCCATGGGGAGGGCCGTTACGAGCAGTACTTC; CDR3aa: CASSLHGEGRYEQYF
v_gene: TRBV20-1; j_gene: TRBJ2-1; d_gene: -; abundance: -; CDR3nt: TGCAGTGCTAGAGATACCTATGAGCAGTTCTTC; CDR3aa: CSARDTYEQFF
v_gene: TRBV7-2; j_gene: TRBJ1-5; d_gene: -; abundance: -; CDR3nt: TGTGCCAGCAGGGAGCAGGGGTCTAATCAGCCCCAGCATTTT; CDR3aa: CASREQGSNQPQHF
v_gene: TRBV11-2; j_gene: TRBJ1-6; d_gene: -; abundance: -; CDR3nt: TGTGCCAGCAGCCCCGCCTTTAATTCACCCCTCCACTTT; CDR3aa: CASSPAFNSPLHF
v_gene: TRBV11-3; j_gene: TRBJ2-3; d_gene: TRBD1; abundance: -; CDR3nt: TGTGCCAGCAGCTTGGGACAGGGAACACCCGATACGCAGTATTTT; CDR3aa: CASSLGQGTPDTQYF
v_gene: TRBV25-1; j_gene: TRBJ1-5; d_gene: -; abundance: once; CDR3nt: TGTGCCAGCAGTGAATCCCGCCTCGGCAATCAGCCCCAGCATTTT; CDR3aa: CASSESRLGNQPQHF
v_gene: TRBV4-3; j_gene: TRBJ2-1; d_gene: TRBD1; abundance: -; CDR3nt: TGCGCCAGCAGCCAAGGGGACAGGGGGTCCAATGAGCAGTTCTTC; CDR3aa: CASSQGDRGSNEQFF
v_gene: TRBV5-4; j_gene: TRBJ1-2; d_gene: -; abundance: once; CDR3nt: TGTGCCAGCAGCTTGGAAGGGCGAACTAACTATGGCTACACCTTC; CDR3aa: CASSLEGRTNYGYTF
v_gene: TRBV27; j_gene: TRBJ2-7; d_gene: TRBD1; abundance: -; CDR3nt: TGTGCCAGCAGTTTAAGGGGACAGGTGGGGAGAGAGCAGTACTTC; CDR3aa: CASSLRGQVGREQYF
v_gene: TRBV19; j_gene: TRBJ1-5; d_gene: -; abundance: -; CDR3nt: TGTGCCAGCCGGGTCGACCGATCACAGCCCCAGCATTTT; CDR3aa: CASRVDRSQPQHF
v_gene: TRBV9; j_gene: TRBJ2-5; d_gene: -; abundance: -; CDR3nt: TGTGCCAGCAGCGCCTCCGGGACTTCGGTAATCGAGACCCAGTACTTC; CDR3aa: CASSASGTSVIETQYF
v_gene: TRBV18; j_gene: TRBJ2-3; d_gene: TRBD1; abundance: -; CDR3nt: TGTGCCAGCTCACCGACAGGGGACCTAACAGATACGCAGTATTTT; CDR3aa: CASSPTGDLTDTQYF
v_gene: TRBV9; j_gene: TRBJ1-6; d_gene: -; abundance: -; CDR3nt: TGTGCCAGCAGCCCCCGGACAGATAATTCACCCCTCCACTTT; CDR3aa: CASSPRTDNSPLHF
v_gene: TRBV19; j_gene: TRBJ2-2; d_gene: -; abundance: -; CDR3nt: TGTGCCAGTCGAATGACAGGAAACACCGGGGAGCTGTTTTTT; CDR3aa: CASRMTGNTGELFF